One sample yielded the 28 T cell receptor beta chains listed below, sequenced in a study of Graves' ophthalmopathy and Graves' hyperthyroidism (dated by TCRdb to the late 2010s). The data were produced on an Illumina HiSeq 2000. For repertoire sequencing, the TCR beta CDR3 regions were amplified from RNA transcripts. HTBI primers and the Qiagen OneStep RT-PCR kit were used in a first-round RT-PCR, which was followed by a second-round multiplex PCR, size selection and purification. TCRdb trimmed the raw reads at Q25, called clones with MiXCR and kept productive beta chains. Each entry merges the rows of one CDR3 protein and shows their most common DNA and genes. A total of some 750,000 distinct CDR3 sequences appear in this sample, roughly 41% of them only once. The ten largest account for about 40% of the sample. The sample was peripheral blood. The origin of the receptors is an adult man with Graves' ophthalmopathy.

This clonotype has just a few counts. The chain has TRBV19 and TRBJ2-5, with D perhaps TRBD2 (5 bases). The germline gives CDR1 LNHDA, CDR2 SQIVND (reference sequence). The V and J ends lost 6 bases and 1 base respectively, with 15 bases between them. The CDR3 is made up of 15 amino acids. The CDR3 DNA reads TGTGCCAGTAGGGACTCCCAGTTTACCCAAGAGACCCAGTACTTC. Amino acids: CASRDSQFTQETQYF.

The chain combines TRBV7-9 with TRBJ1-1; the match to TRBD1 covers 7 bases. Trimming removed 5 bases from V and 7 bases from J; junction bases left unmatched: 7. The length of the CDR3 is 13 residues. In germline, CDR1 is SEHNR, CDR2 FQNEAQ (reference sequence). The CDR3 region has the DNA TGTGCCAGCAGCCCGGGACAGTATAATGAAGCTTTCTTT. Translated: CASSPGQYNEAFF. The full variable domain, its missing parts supplied by reference TRBV7-9 and TRBJ1-1, is DTGVSQNPRHKITKRGQNVTFRCDPISEHNRLYWYRQTLGQGPEFLTYFQNEAQLEKSRLLSDRFSAERPKGSFSTLEIQRTEQGDSAMYLCASSPGQYNEAFFGQGTRLTVV.

This clonotype appeared many times. The chain joins TRBV29-1 to TRBJ1-1, with D tentatively TRBD1 (6 bases). In germline, CDR1 is SQVTM, CDR2 ANQGSEA. This CDR3 is 13 amino acids long. V lost 0 bases and J lost 7, with 12 bases in between. The CDR3 DNA sequence: TGCAGCGTTGAAGATCACAGGGAAGGTGAAGCTTTCTTT. It yields the protein CSVEDHREGEAFF.

V gene TRBV10-3 combines with J gene TRBJ1-3; D is uncertain. The CDR3 consists of 15 residues. Per germline, CDR1 ENHRY and CDR2 SYGVKD. The V and J ends lost 3 bases and 1 base respectively, with 10 bases between them. The CDR3 nucleotides read TGTGCCATCAGTGACGTGGCCCTTTCTGGAAACACCATATATTTT. This encodes CAISDVALSGNTIYF.

This clonotype was seen ten or more times. The chain employs TRBV7-6 and TRBJ2-7; 9 bases match TRBD1. This CDR3 has 17 amino acids. J gave up 5 bases and V 4 bases, and 15 bases lay outside the gene matches. Germline V lookup: CDR1 SGHVS, CDR2 FNYEAQ. The chain's CDR3 is CASSSGTGSAGVDEQYF. Here the CDR3 DNA reads TGTGCCAGCAGCTCCGGGACAGGGAGTGCGGGAGTGGACGAGCAGTACTTC.

The sample holds one count of this clonotype. The chain's CDR3 is CSVDIRTDTQYF. CDR3 bases: TGCAGCGTTGATATCCGCACAGATACGCAGTATTTT. The chain combines TRBV29-1 with TRBJ2-3; no clear D gene. The CDR3 is made up of 12 amino acids. The V gene's germline CDR1 is SQVTM and CDR2 ANQGSEA. V shed 3 bases and J shed 1 base, with 5 bases lying between them.

Written as DNA, the CDR3 is TGTGCCAGCAGCCCCTCCCGGGGAGGCCGCTCTGGGGCCAACGTCCTGACTTTC. Its protein is CASSPSRGGRSGANVLTF. The J gene is TRBJ2-6, the V gene TRBV25-1; TRBD2 is a possible D gene (6 bases). This CDR3 has 18 residues. V lost 6 bases and J 0 bases, leaving 18 bases between the germline ends. CDR1 is MGHDK and CDR2 is SYGVNS in the germline V gene.

Many counts were recorded for this clonotype. The V gene is TRBV20-1, the J gene TRBJ2-7, with a possible D match to TRBD2 (5 bases). V shed 1 base and J shed 2 bases, with 9 bases lying between them. In germline, CDR1 is DFQATT, CDR2 SNEGSKA (reference sequence). The CDR3 is made up of 13 amino acids. The CDR3 sequence: CSARGGLTYEQYF. For the CDR3, the DNA is TGCAGTGCTAGAGGCGGGTTGACCTACGAGCAGTACTTC.

This clonotype was seen only once. The chain is built from TRBV6-5 and TRBJ2-7; TRBD2 aligns across 7 bases. Trimming at V came to 7 bases and at J to 6 bases, leaving 9 bases not matched to a gene. Germline V gene data show CDR1 as MNHEY and CDR2 as SVGAGI. The CDR3 length is 13 residues. The CDR3 is CASTRTRSSEQYF. The CDR3 coding sequence is TGTGCCAGCACCAGGACTAGGAGTAGCGAGCAGTACTTC.

This clonotype has ten or more counts. The V and J genes are TRBV10-3 and TRBJ2-5; TRBD2 agrees at 7 bases. Germline V gives CDR1 ENHRY, CDR2 SYGVKD. The V segment lost 5 bases and the J segment 1 base; nucleotides outside the gene matches: 13. The CDR3 sequence is 17 residues long. The CDR3 reads CAISQWDQAGLQETQYF. CDR3 nucleotides: TGTGCCATCAGTCAGTGGGACCAAGCGGGACTCCAAGAGACCCAGTACTTC.

CDR3 residues: CAISDLGQGQETQYF. The CDR3 DNA follows: TGTGCCATCAGTGATCTCGGACAGGGCCAAGAGACCCAGTACTTC. V gene TRBV10-3 combines with J gene TRBJ2-5, with 8 bases that match TRBD1. Germline V gene sequence: CDR1 ENHRY, CDR2 SYGVKD. V was pared by 3 bases and J by 1 base, with 4 bases of the junction left unmatched. The CDR3 is 15 residues long.

The chain has TRBV7-2 and TRBJ2-7; D is uncertain. The CDR3 has 12 amino acids. The ends were cut back, 3 bases at V and 5 bases at J, with 8 bases in the middle. Looked up from germline, CDR1 is SGHTA and CDR2 is FQGNSA. This chain's CDR3 is CASSFLVDEQYF. Here the CDR3 DNA reads TGTGCCAGCAGCTTCTTGGTGGACGAGCAGTACTTC.

This clonotype was observed a few times. Just one base apart from a much larger clone, this may be a read error. J is TRBJ1-5 and V is TRBV10-3; D may be TRBD1 (5 bases). V lost 2 bases to trimming and J lost 7 bases, with 15 bases between them. This CDR3 is built from 15 residues. CDR1 is ENHRY, CDR2 SYGVKD, per germline. CDR3 protein: CAISETRVGEQPQHF. The CDR3 DNA sequence: TGTGCCATCAGTGAGACTCGGGTAGGGGAGCAGCCCCAGCATTTT.

In its sample, this clonotype was seen a few times. The chain links TRBV27 to TRBJ2-5, with a weak D call TRBD2 (6 bases). CDR3 length equals 13 residues. V was shortened by 5 bases and J by 5 bases, with 12 bases between the two germline ends. CDR1 MNHEY and CDR2 SMNVEV come from the germline V gene (reference sequence). CDR3 region: CASSIRGSETQYF. DNA for the CDR3: TGTGCCAGCAGTATCCGGGGGTCTGAGACCCAGTACTTC.

The table lists this clonotype with a few counts. The chain has TRBV19 and TRBJ2-7, with D possibly being TRBD1 (6 bases). This CDR3 region has 15 residues. The germline gives CDR1 LNHDA, CDR2 SQIVND (reference sequence). V was pared by 2 bases and J by 3 bases, with 14 bases between. The CDR3 reads CASSIRTANHYEQYF. In DNA form, the CDR3 reads TGTGCCAGTAGTATACGGACAGCGAACCACTACGAGCAGTACTTC.

The sample holds a few counts of this clonotype. This chain uses TRBV2 with TRBJ1-5, with D perhaps TRBD1 (6 bases). The V and J ends lost 2 bases and 4 bases respectively, with 12 bases between them. The germline V gene has CDR1 SNHLY and CDR2 FYNNEI. This CDR3 has 15 amino acids. CDR3 in DNA: TGTGCCAGCAGTGAACCAGGGGCCCCTAATCAGCCCCAGCATTTT. Translation gives CASSEPGAPNQPQHF.

The CDR3 nucleotides read TGTGCCAGCAGTGAACGAGTCAGGGGATGGGGCCGCGACGAGCAGTACTTC. This translates into CASSERVRGWGRDEQYF. The chain is built from TRBV2 and TRBJ2-7, with D possibly TRBD1 on 6 matching bases. V was shortened by 2 bases and J by 5 bases, with 22 bases between the two germline ends. The CDR3 consists of 17 residues. The germline V gene has CDR1 SNHLY and CDR2 FYNNEI.

This chain connects TRBV20-1 to TRBJ1-6; TRBD1 matches at 9 bases. The V segment lost 5 bases and the J segment 10 bases; nucleotides outside the gene matches: 15. The CDR3 length is 16 residues. Germline assignment: CDR1 DFQATT and CDR2 SNEGSKA (reference sequence). The CDR3 region is CSAADNPGTGNSPLHF. The CDR3 nucleotides read TGCAGTGCTGCCGACAATCCCGGGACAGGGAACTCACCCCTCCACTTT.

The chain recombines TRBV7-3 with TRBJ2-5, with a tentative D call TRBD1 (5 bases). Germline CDR1 reads SGHTA; CDR2 reads FQGTGA. The CDR3 extends over 14 amino acids. V lost 3 bases to trimming and J lost 4 bases, with 12 bases between them. CDR3 protein: CASSFRVGLETQYF. The CDR3 DNA reads as TGTGCCAGCAGCTTCAGAGTGGGGCTAGAGACCCAGTACTTC.

The chain is built from TRBV2 and TRBJ1-4, with D possibly matching TRBD1 (5 bases). CDR3 length: 15 residues. V was trimmed by 8 bases and J by 0 bases, leaving 13 bases between them. Germline V CDR1 and CDR2: SNHLY, FYNNEI. The CDR3 DNA reads TGTGCCAGCGGCGGGACTTATGCAACTAATGAAAAACTGTTTTTT. Its translation: CASGGTYATNEKLFF.

This clonotype was observed at least ten times. The chain has TRBV10-3 and TRBJ2-7, with 11 bases fitting TRBD2. The CDR3 covers 16 residues. Germline V lookup: CDR1 ENHRY, CDR2 SYGVKD. The J segment lost 3 bases and the V segment lost 0 bases, leaving 4 bases of the junction unmatched. Here the CDR3 DNA reads TGTGCCATCAGTGAGTCGGGAACTAGCGGGAGCTACGAGCAGTACTTC. Protein: CAISESGTSGSYEQYF.

The chain joins TRBV11-1 to TRBJ2-7; D possibly corresponds to TRBD2 (6 bases). This CDR3 contains 14 residues. The ends were cut back, 8 bases at V and 7 bases at J, with 21 bases in the middle. Germline values: CDR1 SGHAT, CDR2 FQDESV (reference sequence). CDR3 loop: CASSPPGAGREQYF. The CDR3 DNA reads as TGTGCCAGCTCACCACCAGGTGCAGGGAGGGAGCAGTACTTC.

In its sample, this clonotype was seen a few times. The rearrangement uses TRBV5-1 and TRBJ1-2, with a tentative D call TRBD1 (5 bases). Per the germline V gene, CDR1 is SGHRS and CDR2 is YFSETQ. V lost 4 bases and J lost 4, with 11 bases in between. The CDR3 extends over 13 amino acids. The CDR3 region has the DNA TGCGCCAGCAGCGCGGGACCTAGCTATGGCTACACCTTC. This codes for CASSAGPSYGYTF.

The rearrangement joins TRBV7-2 to TRBJ2-7, with TRBD1 identical over 9 bases. This CDR3 region has 13 residues. CDR1 SGHTA and CDR2 FQGNSA come from the germline V gene. The junction had 6 bases not matched to a gene; V was cut back by 5 bases and J by 7 bases. CDR3 bases: TGTGCCAGCAGCCGGGACAGGGCTTTTGAGCAGTACTTC. Translation: CASSRDRAFEQYF.

This clonotype has only a few counts. The V and J genes are TRBV20-1 and TRBJ1-4; D may be TRBD1 (5 bases). CDR3 length equals 16 residues. V lost 0 bases and J 2 bases, leaving 13 bases between the germline ends. CDR1 is DFQATT and CDR2 is SNEGSKA in the germline V gene (reference sequence). CDR3 nucleotides: TGCAGTGCTAGAGAAGGAAGGGGTGCGACTAATGAAAAACTGTTTTTT. As protein: CSAREGRGATNEKLFF.

This clonotype was observed many times. The V call is TRBV7-6, the J call TRBJ2-7, with TRBD2 as a possible D gene (5 bases). The V end lost 5 bases, the J end lost 0 bases, and 11 bases lay between the germline ends. This CDR3 region has 14 residues. From germline, CDR1 is SGHVS and CDR2 FNYEAQ. The CDR3 nucleotides read TGTGCCAGCAGCCCGGACGGGGTCTCCTACGAGCAGTACTTC. This gives the protein CASSPDGVSYEQYF.

This clonotype has a count of ten or more. The rearrangement links TRBV19 to TRBJ1-1; D gene ambiguous. V was cut by 1 base and J by 7 bases, with 10 bases left in between. The CDR3 extends over 13 amino acids. The germline V gene encodes CDR1 LNHDA and CDR2 SQIVND (reference sequence). The CDR3 bases are TGTGCCAGTAGTATAGTCCCACCGATTGAAGCTTTCTTT. Translation gives CASSIVPPIEAFF.

This clonotype was detected only a few times. The chain links TRBV13 to TRBJ2-7; TRBD2 matches at 9 bases. The CDR3 extends over 15 amino acids. The germline gives CDR1 PRHDT, CDR2 FYEKMQ (reference sequence). Losses at the gene ends were 5 bases for V and 7 bases for J; bases not matched to a gene: 12. The CDR3 is CASSGHPGTSKEQYF. For the CDR3, the DNA is TGTGCCAGCAGCGGACATCCCGGGACTAGCAAAGAGCAGTACTTC. The full variable domain, in which reference TRBV13 and TRBJ2-7 provide the parts outside the CDR3, is AAGVIQSPRHLIKEKRETATLKCYPIPRHDTVYWYQQGPGQDPQFLISFYEKMQSDKGSIPDRFSAQQFSDYHSELNMSSLELGDSALYFCASSGHPGTSKEQYFGPGTRLTVT.